This is a list of T cell receptor beta chains from one sample in a study of cytotoxic CD8 clonotypes in ibrutinib-treated CLL. TCRdb's table, derived via immunoSEQ multiplex PCR, lists solely in-frame clones and lacks some. The profile covers 75,000 to 80,000 clones, with roughly 83% appearing a single time and roughly 40% taken by the ten largest. The sequencing here drew on PBMCs, taken after 24 months of ibrutinib treatment. Source of these receptors: a human donor with chronic lymphocytic leukemia. Each CDR3 is given with its conserved first and last residue. The order of the fields is D gene, V gene, clone size, J gene, CDR3 protein, CDR3 DNA. A D gene is named only where the DNA matches it firmly. Clone sizes are given selectively: once, few, many, or a class where the clone is expanded.

D gene: NA; V gene: TRBV2; clone size: NA; J gene: TRBJ2-7; CDR3 protein: CASSTGPTYEQYF; CDR3 DNA: TGTGCCAGCAGTACCGGGCCCACCTACGAGCAGTACTTC
D gene: TRBD1; V gene: TRBV7-3; clone size: few; J gene: TRBJ1-2; CDR3 protein: CASSESNTGAGGYTF; CDR3 DNA: TGTGCCAGCTCAGAATCCAACACAGGGGCCGGGGGCTACACCTTC
D gene: NA; V gene: TRBV5-1; clone size: NA; J gene: TRBJ1-1; CDR3 protein: CASSLAAGMNTEAFF; CDR3 DNA: TGCGCCAGCAGCTTGGCGGCCGGAATGAACACTGAAGCTTTCTTT
D gene: NA; V gene: TRBV2; clone size: NA; J gene: TRBJ2-7; CDR3 protein: CASSQTRYEQYF; CDR3 DNA: TGTGCCAGCAGTCAGACTAGATACGAGCAGTACTTC
D gene: NA; V gene: TRBV7-3; clone size: NA; J gene: TRBJ2-4; CDR3 protein: CASSSRLAKNIQYF; CDR3 DNA: TGTGCCAGCAGCTCCAGATTAGCCAAAAACATTCAGTACTTC
D gene: NA; V gene: TRBV7-3; clone size: NA; J gene: TRBJ2-5; CDR3 protein: CASSELGGTQYF; CDR3 DNA: TGTGCCAGCAGCGAATTGGGAGGGACCCAGTACTTC
D gene: TRBD1; V gene: TRBV2; clone size: NA; J gene: TRBJ1-2; CDR3 protein: CASSVLSGQGNSGYTF; CDR3 DNA: TGTGCCAGCAGTGTCCTATCGGGACAGGGGAACTCTGGCTACACCTTC
D gene: NA; V gene: TRBV5-1; clone size: NA; J gene: TRBJ2-3; CDR3 protein: CASYSPGGTDTQYF; CDR3 DNA: TGCGCCAGTTACTCCCCCGGGGGTACAGATACGCAGTATTTT
D gene: NA; V gene: TRBV5-1; clone size: NA; J gene: TRBJ2-3; CDR3 protein: CASSLVPGGDTQYF; CDR3 DNA: TGCGCCAGCAGCTTGGTTCCAGGCGGAGATACGCAGTATTTT
D gene: TRBD2; V gene: TRBV27; clone size: NA; J gene: TRBJ2-3; CDR3 protein: CASSLAGRSDTQYF; CDR3 DNA: TGTGCCAGCAGCTTAGCGGGAAGGTCAGATACGCAGTATTTT
D gene: TRBD2; V gene: TRBV4-3; clone size: NA; J gene: TRBJ2-1; CDR3 protein: CASSQGGSQYNEQFF; CDR3 DNA: TGCGCCAGCAGCCAAGGCGGGAGTCAGTACAATGAGCAGTTCTTC
D gene: TRBD2; V gene: TRBV5-1; clone size: NA; J gene: TRBJ2-2; CDR3 protein: CASSPKGTRGDTGELFF; CDR3 DNA: TGCGCCAGCAGCCCTAAAGGGACTAGAGGAGACACCGGGGAGCTGTTTTTT
D gene: NA; V gene: TRBV19; clone size: NA; J gene: TRBJ2-6; CDR3 protein: CASIDHAAAGANVLTF; CDR3 DNA: TGTGCCAGTATAGACCATGCCGCCGCTGGGGCCAACGTCCTGACTTTC
D gene: NA; V gene: TRBV28; clone size: NA; J gene: TRBJ1-1; CDR3 protein: CASSIEGGGSTEAFF; CDR3 DNA: TGTGCCAGCAGTATTGAGGGGGGTGGGTCCACTGAAGCTTTCTTT
D gene: TRBD2; V gene: TRBV28; clone size: NA; J gene: TRBJ2-7; CDR3 protein: CASSLYLVRGGDEQYF; CDR3 DNA: TGTGCCAGCAGTTTATACCTGGTACGGGGGGGCGACGAGCAGTACTTC
D gene: NA; V gene: TRBV2; clone size: once; J gene: TRBJ2-1; CDR3 protein: CASSQTGVGGEQFF; CDR3 DNA: TGTGCCAGCAGCCAAACGGGTGTCGGAGGTGAGCAGTTCTTC
D gene: TRBD2; V gene: TRBV7-8; clone size: NA; J gene: TRBJ2-7; CDR3 protein: CASSLAGGNPAYEQYF; CDR3 DNA: TGTGCCAGCAGCTTAGCGGGGGGGAATCCAGCCTACGAGCAGTACTTC
D gene: NA; V gene: TRBV5-4; clone size: NA; J gene: TRBJ1-2; CDR3 protein: CASSKQGSNYGYTF; CDR3 DNA: TGTGCCAGCAGCAAACAGGGATCGAACTATGGCTACACCTTC
D gene: NA; V gene: TRBV4-1; clone size: NA; J gene: TRBJ2-7; CDR3 protein: CASSQVLLGEQYF; CDR3 DNA: TGCGCCAGCAGCCAAGTCTTACTGGGTGAGCAGTACTTC
D gene: NA; V gene: TRBV7-2; clone size: NA; J gene: TRBJ2-5; CDR3 protein: CASSLFMKETQYF; CDR3 DNA: TGTGCCAGCAGCTTATTTATGAAGGAGACCCAGTACTTC
D gene: NA; V gene: TRBV27; clone size: NA; J gene: TRBJ2-7; CDR3 protein: CASSRDSRSSYEQYF; CDR3 DNA: TGTGCCAGCAGTAGAGACAGCCGAAGCTCCTACGAGCAGTACTTC
D gene: TRBD2; V gene: TRBV15; clone size: NA; J gene: TRBJ2-7; CDR3 protein: CATSRVVGTSVPEQYF; CDR3 DNA: TGTGCCACCAGCAGAGTAGTCGGGACTAGTGTTCCCGAGCAGTACTTC
D gene: NA; V gene: TRBV9; clone size: NA; J gene: TRBJ2-7; CDR3 protein: CASSVHPSETYEQYF; CDR3 DNA: TGTGCCAGCAGCGTCCATCCTAGCGAGACCTACGAGCAGTACTTC
D gene: NA; V gene: TRBV2; clone size: NA; J gene: TRBJ1-2; CDR3 protein: CASMWTVRGYTF; CDR3 DNA: TGTGCCAGCATGTGGACAGTACGTGGCTACACCTTC
D gene: NA; V gene: TRBV25-1; clone size: few; J gene: TRBJ1-3; CDR3 protein: CASSPPLGAGNTIYF; CDR3 DNA: TGTGCCAGCAGTCCCCCCCTCGGTGCCGGAAACACCATATATTTT
D gene: NA; V gene: TRBV19; clone size: NA; J gene: TRBJ2-2; CDR3 protein: CASSQGSTTGELFF; CDR3 DNA: TGTGCCAGTAGTCAGGGGTCCACCACCGGGGAGCTGTTTTTT
D gene: TRBD2; V gene: TRBV5-4; clone size: NA; J gene: TRBJ2-7; CDR3 protein: CASSLPAGTTTYEQYF; CDR3 DNA: TGTGCCAGCAGCTTACCGGCGGGGACTACAACTTACGAGCAGTACTTC
D gene: NA; V gene: TRBV19; clone size: NA; J gene: TRBJ1-3; CDR3 protein: CASSMGPSSGNTIYF; CDR3 DNA: TGTGCCAGTAGTATGGGCCCCAGCTCTGGAAACACCATATATTTT
D gene: NA; V gene: TRBV4-2; clone size: once; J gene: TRBJ2-7; CDR3 protein: CASSQDVGGYYEQYF; CDR3 DNA: TGTGCCAGCAGCCAAGATGTCGGCGGCTACTACGAGCAGTACTTC
D gene: NA; V gene: TRBV9; clone size: NA; J gene: TRBJ2-1; CDR3 protein: CASSPPGGSPLEFF; CDR3 DNA: TGTGCCAGCAGCCCACCTGGGGGGAGTCCCTTAGAGTTCTTC
D gene: NA; V gene: TRBV11-2; clone size: NA; J gene: TRBJ2-7; CDR3 protein: CASSLGTGSYEQYF; CDR3 DNA: TGTGCCAGCAGCTTAGGTACAGGCTCCTACGAGCAGTACTTC
D gene: TRBD2; V gene: TRBV18; clone size: once; J gene: TRBJ2-7; CDR3 protein: CASSPTTSGNYEQYF; CDR3 DNA: TGTGCCAGCTCACCCACGACTAGCGGGAACTACGAGCAGTACTTC
D gene: NA; V gene: TRBV19; clone size: NA; J gene: TRBJ1-5; CDR3 protein: CASTEKWTYSNQPQHF; CDR3 DNA: TGTGCCAGTACCGAGAAGTGGACATATAGCAATCAGCCCCAGCATTTT
D gene: TRBD1; V gene: TRBV13; clone size: NA; J gene: TRBJ2-7; CDR3 protein: CASSLKSGGEYEQYF; CDR3 DNA: TGTGCCAGCAGCTTAAAATCAGGGGGCGAGTACGAGCAGTACTTC
D gene: NA; V gene: TRBV5-1; clone size: many; J gene: TRBJ2-5; CDR3 protein: CASSPRWGREETQYF; CDR3 DNA: TGCGCCAGCAGCCCCCGTTGGGGTAGGGAAGAGACCCAGTACTTC
D gene: TRBD2; V gene: TRBV7-9; clone size: NA; J gene: TRBJ2-7; CDR3 protein: CASSLQTSGGSYEQYF; CDR3 DNA: TGTGCCAGCAGCTTACAAACTAGCGGGGGTTCCTACGAGCAGTACTTC
D gene: NA; V gene: TRBV6-5; clone size: NA; J gene: TRBJ2-2; CDR3 protein: CASSPRFGELFF; CDR3 DNA: TGTGCCAGCAGCCCTCGTTTCGGGGAGCTGTTTTTT
D gene: TRBD2; V gene: TRBV5-1; clone size: NA; J gene: TRBJ2-3; CDR3 protein: CASSGTSGRNTQYF; CDR3 DNA: TGCGCCAGCAGTGGGACTAGCGGGAGAAATACGCAGTATTTT
D gene: TRBD2; V gene: TRBV30; clone size: once; J gene: TRBJ2-1; CDR3 protein: CAWSGTSGRARAYNEQFF; CDR3 DNA: TGTGCCTGGAGTGGAACTAGCGGGAGGGCAAGGGCTTACAATGAGCAGTTCTTC
D gene: TRBD2; V gene: TRBV4-1; clone size: NA; J gene: TRBJ2-5; CDR3 protein: CASSSWTSGRGQTQYF; CDR3 DNA: TGCGCCAGCAGCTCCTGGACTAGCGGGAGGGGTCAGACCCAGTACTTC
D gene: NA; V gene: TRBV10-3; clone size: NA; J gene: TRBJ2-7; CDR3 protein: CAISDYWQGGSEQYF; CDR3 DNA: TGTGCCATCAGTGATTACTGGCAGGGGGGATCCGAGCAGTACTTC
D gene: NA; V gene: TRBV11-2; clone size: NA; J gene: TRBJ2-7; CDR3 protein: CASSLAFPGQYF; CDR3 DNA: TGTGCCAGCAGCTTAGCTTTCCCGGGGCAGTACTTC
D gene: NA; V gene: TRBV2; clone size: NA; J gene: TRBJ1-1; CDR3 protein: CASCSDMNTEAFF; CDR3 DNA: TGTGCCAGCTGCTCCGATATGAACACTGAAGCTTTCTTT
D gene: NA; V gene: TRBV2; clone size: few; J gene: TRBJ1-2; CDR3 protein: CASVSGEGYTF; CDR3 DNA: TGTGCCAGCGTTTCAGGGGAAGGCTACACCTTC